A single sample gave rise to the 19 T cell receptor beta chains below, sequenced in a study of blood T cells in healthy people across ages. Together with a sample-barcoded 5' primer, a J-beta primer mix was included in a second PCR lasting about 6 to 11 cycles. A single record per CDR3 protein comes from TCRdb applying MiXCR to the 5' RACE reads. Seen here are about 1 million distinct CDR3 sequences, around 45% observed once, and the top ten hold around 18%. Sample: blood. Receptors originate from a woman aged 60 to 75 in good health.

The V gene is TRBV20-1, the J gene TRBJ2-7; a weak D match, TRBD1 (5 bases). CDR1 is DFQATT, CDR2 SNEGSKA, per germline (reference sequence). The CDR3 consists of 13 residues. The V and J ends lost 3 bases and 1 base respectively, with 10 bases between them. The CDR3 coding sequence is TGCAGTGCTAGGCCAGACAGTTCCTACGAGCAGTACTTC. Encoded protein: CSARPDSSYEQYF.

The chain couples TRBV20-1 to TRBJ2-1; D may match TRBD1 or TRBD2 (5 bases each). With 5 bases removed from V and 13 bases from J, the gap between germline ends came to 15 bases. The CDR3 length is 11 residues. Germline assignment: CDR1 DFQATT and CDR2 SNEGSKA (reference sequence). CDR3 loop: CSAYGGETQFF. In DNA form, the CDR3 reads TGCAGTGCTTATGGGGGTGAGACCCAGTTCTTC.

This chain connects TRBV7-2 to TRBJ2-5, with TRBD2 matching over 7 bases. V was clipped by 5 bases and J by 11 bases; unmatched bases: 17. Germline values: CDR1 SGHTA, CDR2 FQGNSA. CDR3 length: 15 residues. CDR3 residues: CASSTRAGDYNEQYF. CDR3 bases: TGTGCCAGCAGCACACGGGCGGGAGACTACAATGAGCAGTACTTC.

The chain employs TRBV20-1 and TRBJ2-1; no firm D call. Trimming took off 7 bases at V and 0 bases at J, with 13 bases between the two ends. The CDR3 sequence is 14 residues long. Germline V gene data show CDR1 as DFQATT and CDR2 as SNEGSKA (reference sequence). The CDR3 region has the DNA TGCAGTGTTCAGAAGGAAAGCTCCTACAATGAGCAGTTCTTC. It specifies CSVQKESSYNEQFF.

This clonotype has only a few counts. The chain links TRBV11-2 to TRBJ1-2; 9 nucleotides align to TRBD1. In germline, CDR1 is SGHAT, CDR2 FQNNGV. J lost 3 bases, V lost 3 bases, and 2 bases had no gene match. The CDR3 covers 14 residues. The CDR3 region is CASSLGQGYYGYTF. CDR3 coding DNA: TGTGCCAGCAGCTTGGGACAGGGATACTATGGCTACACCTTC.

In nucleotides, the CDR3 is TGCAGTGCCCAAGGAGGGCAGGGGGGCAGGGGGAACTATGGCTACACCTTC. As protein: CSAQGGQGGRGNYGYTF. V gene TRBV20-1 combines with J gene TRBJ1-2, with 7 positions matching TRBD1. There are 17 residues in the CDR3. Trimming took 6 bases from V and 2 from J; bases not matched to a gene: 18. The germline gives CDR1 DFQATT, CDR2 SNEGSKA (reference sequence).

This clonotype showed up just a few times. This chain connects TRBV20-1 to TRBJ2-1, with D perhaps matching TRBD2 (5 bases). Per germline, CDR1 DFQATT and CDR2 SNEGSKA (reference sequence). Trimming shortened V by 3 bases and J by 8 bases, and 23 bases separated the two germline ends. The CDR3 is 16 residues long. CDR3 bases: TGCAGTGCTAGCCCCCTTTGGAGCGGCCAAGGGTATGAGCAGTTCTTC. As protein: CSASPLWSGQGYEQFF.

In DNA, the CDR3 is TGTGCCTGGACGGGGGACAGCCTCTACGAGCAGTACTTC. Translated: CAWTGDSLYEQYF. V gene TRBV30 combines with J gene TRBJ2-7, with a tentative D call TRBD1 (7 bases). CDR1 is GTSNPN and CDR2 is SVGIG in the germline V gene (reference sequence). Trimming took 4 bases from V and 3 from J, leaving 13 bases between them. The CDR3 loop spans 13 amino acids. The full variable domain, in which reference TRBV30 and TRBJ2-7 provide the parts outside the CDR3, is SQTIHQWPATLVQPVGSPLSLECTVEGTSNPNLYWYRQAAGRGLQLLFYSVGIGQISSEVPQNLSASRPQDRQFILSSKKLLLSDSGFYLCAWTGDSLYEQYFGPGTRLTVT.

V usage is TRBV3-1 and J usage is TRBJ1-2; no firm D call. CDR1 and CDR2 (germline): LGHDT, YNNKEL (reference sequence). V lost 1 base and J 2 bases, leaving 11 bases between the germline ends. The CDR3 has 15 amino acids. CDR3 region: CASSQASKGNYGYTF. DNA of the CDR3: TGTGCCAGCAGCCAAGCGTCCAAAGGGAACTATGGCTACACCTTC.

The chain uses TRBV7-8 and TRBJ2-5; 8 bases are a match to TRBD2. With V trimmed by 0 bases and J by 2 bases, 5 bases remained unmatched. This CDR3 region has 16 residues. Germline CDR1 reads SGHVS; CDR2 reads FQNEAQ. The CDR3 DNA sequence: TGTGCCAGCAGCTTAGCAGTTGCTAGCGGGCAAGAGACCCAGTACTTC. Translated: CASSLAVASGQETQYF.

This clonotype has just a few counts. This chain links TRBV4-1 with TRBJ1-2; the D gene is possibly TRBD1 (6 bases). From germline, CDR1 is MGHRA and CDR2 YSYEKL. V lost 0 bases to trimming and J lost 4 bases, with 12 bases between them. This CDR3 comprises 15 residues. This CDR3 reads CASSQDVGGLYGYTF. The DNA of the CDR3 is TGCGCCAGCAGCCAAGATGTTGGGGGCCTCTATGGCTACACCTTC.

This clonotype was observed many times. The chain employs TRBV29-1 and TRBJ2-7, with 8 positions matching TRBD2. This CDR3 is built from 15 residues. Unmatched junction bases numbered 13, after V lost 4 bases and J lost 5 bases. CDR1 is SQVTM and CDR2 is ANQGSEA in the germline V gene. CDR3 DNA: TGCAGCGTTGCCTATGGGGTAGCGGGGAGGAACGAGCAGTACTTC. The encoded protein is CSVAYGVAGRNEQYF.

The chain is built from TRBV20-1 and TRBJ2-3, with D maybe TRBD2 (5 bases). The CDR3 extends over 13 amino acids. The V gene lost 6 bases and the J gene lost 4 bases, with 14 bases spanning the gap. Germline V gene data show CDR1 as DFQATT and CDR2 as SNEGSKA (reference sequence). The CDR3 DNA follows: TGCAGTGCCGGGCGGGCGGGCGCAGATACGCAGTATTTT. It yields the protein CSAGRAGADTQYF.

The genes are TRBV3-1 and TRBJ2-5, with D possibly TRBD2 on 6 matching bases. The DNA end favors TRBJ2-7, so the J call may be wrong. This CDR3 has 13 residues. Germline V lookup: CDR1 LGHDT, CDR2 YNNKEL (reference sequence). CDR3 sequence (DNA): TGTGCCAGCAGCCGGTACGGGAGCTCCGAGCAGTACTTC. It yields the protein CASSRYGSSEQYF.

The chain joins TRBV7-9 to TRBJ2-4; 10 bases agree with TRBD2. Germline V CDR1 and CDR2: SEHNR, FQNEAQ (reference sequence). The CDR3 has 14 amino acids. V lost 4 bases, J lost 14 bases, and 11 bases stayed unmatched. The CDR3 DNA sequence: TGTGCCAGCAGCTCGACACTAGCGGGATTCCTCAAGTACTTC. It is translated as CASSSTLAGFLKYF.

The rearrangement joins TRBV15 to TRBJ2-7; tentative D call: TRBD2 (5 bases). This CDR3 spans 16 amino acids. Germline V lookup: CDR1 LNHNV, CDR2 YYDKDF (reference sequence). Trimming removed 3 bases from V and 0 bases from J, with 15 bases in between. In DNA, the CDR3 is TGTGCCACCAGCAGTGGTGGAGCGGTGCCCTCCTACGAGCAGTACTTC. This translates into CATSSGGAVPSYEQYF.

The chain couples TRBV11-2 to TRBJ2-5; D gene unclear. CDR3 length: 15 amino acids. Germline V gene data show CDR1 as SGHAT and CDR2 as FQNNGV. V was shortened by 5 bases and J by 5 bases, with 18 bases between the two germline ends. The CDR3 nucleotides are TGTGCCAGCAGCCCCACAGCAACGGTGAGGGAGACCCAGTACTTC. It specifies CASSPTATVRETQYF.

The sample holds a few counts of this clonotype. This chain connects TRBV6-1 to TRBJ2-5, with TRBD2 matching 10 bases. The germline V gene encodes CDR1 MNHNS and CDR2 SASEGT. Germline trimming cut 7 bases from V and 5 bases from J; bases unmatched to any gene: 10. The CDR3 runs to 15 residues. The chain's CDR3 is CASNVAGGPDETQYF. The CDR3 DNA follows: TGTGCCAGCAATGTAGCGGGAGGCCCTGACGAGACCCAGTACTTC.

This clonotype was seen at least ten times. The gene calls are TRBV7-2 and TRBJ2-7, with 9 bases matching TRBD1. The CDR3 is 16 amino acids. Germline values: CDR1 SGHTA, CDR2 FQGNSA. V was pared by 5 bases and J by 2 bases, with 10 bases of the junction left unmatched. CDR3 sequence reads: CASSIHTGGAAYEQYF. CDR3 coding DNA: TGTGCCAGCAGCATCCATACAGGGGGCGCAGCCTACGAGCAGTACTTC.